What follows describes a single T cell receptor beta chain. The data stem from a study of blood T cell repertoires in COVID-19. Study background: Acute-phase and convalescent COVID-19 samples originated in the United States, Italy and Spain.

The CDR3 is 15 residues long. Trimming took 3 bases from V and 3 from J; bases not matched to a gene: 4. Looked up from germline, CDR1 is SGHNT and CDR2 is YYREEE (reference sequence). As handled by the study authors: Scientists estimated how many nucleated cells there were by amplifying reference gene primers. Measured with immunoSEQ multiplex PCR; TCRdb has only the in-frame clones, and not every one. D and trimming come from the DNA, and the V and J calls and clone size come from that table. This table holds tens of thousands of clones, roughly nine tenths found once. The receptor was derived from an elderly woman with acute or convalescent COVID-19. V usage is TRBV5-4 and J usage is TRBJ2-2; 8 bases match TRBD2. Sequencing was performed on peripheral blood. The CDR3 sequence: CASSSAGAHTGELFF. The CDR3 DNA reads TGTGCCAGCAGCTCAGCGGGGGCCCACACCGGGGAGCTGTTTTTT.